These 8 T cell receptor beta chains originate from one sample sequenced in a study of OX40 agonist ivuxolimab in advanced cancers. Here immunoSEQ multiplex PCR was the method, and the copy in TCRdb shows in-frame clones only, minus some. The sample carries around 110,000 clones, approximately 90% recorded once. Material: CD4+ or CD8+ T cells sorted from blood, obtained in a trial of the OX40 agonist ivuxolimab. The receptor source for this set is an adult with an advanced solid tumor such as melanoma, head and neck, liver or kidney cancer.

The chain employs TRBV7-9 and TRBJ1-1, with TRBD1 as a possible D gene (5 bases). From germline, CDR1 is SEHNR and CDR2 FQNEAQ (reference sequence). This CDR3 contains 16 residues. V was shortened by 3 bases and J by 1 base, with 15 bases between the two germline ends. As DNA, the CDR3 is TGTGCCAGCAGCTTTGGATCTGCGGGGCCGAACACTGAAGCTTTCTTT. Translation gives CASSFGSAGPNTEAFF. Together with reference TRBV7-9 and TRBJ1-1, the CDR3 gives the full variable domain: DTGVSQNPRHKITKRGQNVTFRCDPISEHNRLYWYRQTLGQGPEFLTYFQNEAQLEKSRLLSDRFSAERPKGSFSTLEIQRTEQGDSAMYLCASSFGSAGPNTEAFFGQGTRLTVV.

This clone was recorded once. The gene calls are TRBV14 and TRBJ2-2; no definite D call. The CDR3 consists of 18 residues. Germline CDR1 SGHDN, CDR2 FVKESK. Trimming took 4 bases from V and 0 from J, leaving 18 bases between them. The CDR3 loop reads CASSPTSKAYSNTGELFF. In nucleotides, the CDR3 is TGTGCCAGCAGCCCAACTTCAAAAGCGTACTCGAACACCGGGGAGCTGTTTTTT.

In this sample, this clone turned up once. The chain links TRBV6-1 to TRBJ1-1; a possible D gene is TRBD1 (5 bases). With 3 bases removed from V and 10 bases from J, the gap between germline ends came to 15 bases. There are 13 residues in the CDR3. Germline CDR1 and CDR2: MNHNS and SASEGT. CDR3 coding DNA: TGTGCCAGCAGTGATTACCCAGGGCGTGGAGCTTTCTTT. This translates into CASSDYPGRGAFF.

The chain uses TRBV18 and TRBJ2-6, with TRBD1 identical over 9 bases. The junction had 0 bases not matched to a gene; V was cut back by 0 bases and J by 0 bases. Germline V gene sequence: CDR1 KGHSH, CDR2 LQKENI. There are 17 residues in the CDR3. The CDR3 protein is CASSPPGQGSGANVLTF. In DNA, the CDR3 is TGTGCCAGCTCACCACCGGGACAGGGCTCTGGGGCCAACGTCCTGACTTTC.

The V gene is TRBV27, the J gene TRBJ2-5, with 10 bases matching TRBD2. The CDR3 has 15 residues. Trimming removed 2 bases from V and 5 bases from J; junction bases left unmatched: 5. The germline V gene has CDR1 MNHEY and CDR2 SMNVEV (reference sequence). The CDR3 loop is CASSLQAGGQETQYF. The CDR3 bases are TGTGCCAGCAGTTTACAAGCGGGAGGGCAGGAGACCCAGTACTTC.

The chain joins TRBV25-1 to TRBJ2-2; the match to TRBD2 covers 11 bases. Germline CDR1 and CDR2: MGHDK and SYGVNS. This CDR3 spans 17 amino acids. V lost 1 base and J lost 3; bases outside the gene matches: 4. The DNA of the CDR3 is TGTGCCAGCAGTGAATTAGCGGGAGGGCCGCACACCGGGGAGCTGTTTTTT. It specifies CASSELAGGPHTGELFF.

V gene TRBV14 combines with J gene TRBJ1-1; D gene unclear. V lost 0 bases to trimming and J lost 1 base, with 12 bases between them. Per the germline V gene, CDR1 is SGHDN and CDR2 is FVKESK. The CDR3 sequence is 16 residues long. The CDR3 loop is CASSQELVGGNTEAFF. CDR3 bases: TGTGCCAGCAGCCAAGAGTTAGTCGGTGGGAACACTGAAGCTTTCTTT.

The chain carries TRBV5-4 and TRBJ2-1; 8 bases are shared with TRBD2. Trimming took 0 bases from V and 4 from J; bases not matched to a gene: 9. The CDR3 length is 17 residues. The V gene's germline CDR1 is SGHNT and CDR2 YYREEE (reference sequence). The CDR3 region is CASSLAVASGPYNEQFF. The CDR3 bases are TGTGCCAGCAGCTTGGCCGTCGCTAGCGGGCCTTACAATGAGCAGTTCTTC.